This TCR beta chain was captured in a study of blood T cell repertoires in COVID-19. This clone has only a few counts. In germline, CDR1 is GTSNPN, CDR2 SVGIG (reference sequence). Unmatched junction bases numbered 4, after V lost 0 bases and J lost 4 bases. The CDR3 spans 15 residues. The method was immunoSEQ multiplex PCR; TCRdb's version includes in-frame clones alone and lacks a portion of them. This table holds about 160,000 clones, about 83% found once. The sample comprised peripheral blood. The J gene is TRBJ1-1, the V gene TRBV30; 11 nucleotides agree with TRBD1. The receptor was derived from a woman in her 70s with COVID-19, enrolled during active disease. CDR3 DNA: TGTGCCTGGAGTGTAGGTGGGACAGGGGGCACTGAAGCTTTCTTT. Protein: CAWSVGGTGGTEAFF.